This T cell receptor (beta chain) was profiled in a study of T-cell reconstitution after alpha-beta-depleted transplantation in children. General observations from the study: About two months after transplant, alpha-beta T cells reportedly came from several hundred expanded graft clones.

The CDR3 extends over 13 amino acids. V dropped 4 bases and J dropped 9; count of bases not matched to a gene: 6. CDR1 and CDR2 (germline): LNHDA, SQIVND (reference sequence). This clonotype appeared many times. What it recognizes is unknown. Unique molecular identifiers tagged the TCRbeta library. TCRdb fed the PCR reads into MiXCR, producing one record per CDR3 protein. The sample carries hundreds of thousands of distinct CDR3 sequences, roughly 13% recorded once. This receptor was taken from a male patient between 5 and 17 years old who had a stem cell transplant for acute myeloid leukemia, so the T cells may come from the graft donor. Sequencing used PBMCs, mostly from graft donor cells, obtained 360 days after TCRalphabeta/CD19-depleted stem cell transplant. This chain connects TRBV19 to TRBJ2-1, with TRBD2 matching over 7 bases. The CDR3: CASSKRLAGEQFF. In nucleotides, the CDR3 is TGTGCCAGTAGTAAGAGACTAGCCGGTGAGCAGTTCTTC. Looking up the rest from reference TRBV19 and TRBJ2-1 gives the full variable domain: DGGITQSPKYLFRKEGQNVTLSCEQNLNHDAMYWYRQDPGQGLRLIYYSQIVNDFQKGDIAEGYSVSREKKESFPLTVTSAQKNPTAFYLCASSKRLAGEQFFGPGTRLTVL.